This entry concerns a single TCR beta chain. Its antigen is undetermined. The entry originates in a study of lymphopenia after photon versus proton radiotherapy. TCRdb's copy holds only in-frame clones and misses some; the assay was immunoSEQ multiplex PCR. Here the sample spans 55,000 to 75,000 clones, approximately 91% being singletons. The CDR3 loop spans 13 amino acids. In germline, CDR1 is SGHNT, CDR2 YYREEE (reference sequence). V was cut by 0 bases and J by 7 bases, with 10 bases left in between. Study-level results: Proton therapy kept repertoires fairly stable, unlike photons, which gained effector/memory cells.

The clonotype originates from a woman in her 70s with pancreatic cancer. The chain carries TRBV5-4 and TRBJ2-5; the D gene is possibly TRBD2 (5 bases). Sequencing was performed on peripheral blood, taken from a patient treated with photon-based radiotherapy. The chain's CDR3 is CASSLEVSGTQYF. The CDR3 bases are TGTGCCAGCAGCTTGGAAGTCAGCGGGACCCAGTACTTC.